This TCR beta chain was documented in a study of T cells expressing NK-cell markers. Across the study: Eight donors were sequenced, of whom seven were HCMV-seropositive, while the remaining one was HCMV-seronegative. Notes on the study in general: Four of the donors also had these clonotypes leading their CD3+CD56-NKG2C+ fraction. Roughly 1.0-8% of CD8+ T cells in over five donors belonged to dominant NKG2C+ clonotypes.

The CDR3 is made up of 14 amino acids. CDR1 and CDR2 from the germline V gene are MRHNA and SNTAGT. About this clonotype itself: Its specificity is not known.

The authors made TCR beta cDNA libraries by 5'RACE template switching. This switching added a universal primer site and UMIs. TCRdb reanalyzed the 5' RACE reads, giving one entry per CDR3 protein sequence and no DNA. This table lists about 430,000 distinct CDR3 sequences. This chain uses TRBV6-4 with TRBJ2-1; TCRdb indicates TRBD1, and absent DNA this call remains unverified. The material sequenced was blood T cells: a sorted CD56 or NKG2C T cell subset, CD4+ or CD8+ T cells, or bulk PBMC T cells (not recorded which). The clonotype comes from a woman between 45 and 65 years old in good health. The CDR3 sequence is CASSDGNRFNEQFF.